Below, 7 T cell receptor gamma chains from the same sample are listed, as sequenced in a study of γδ T cells in repeated Plasmodium falciparum infection. TCRdb applied CATT to the multiplex PCR reads for clone calling. The table has some 32,000 gamma-chain clones, almost 1.5% seen once. Bulk repertoires came from Vgamma9/Vdelta2+ or Vdelta2-negative gammadelta T cells flow-sorted from PBMC. The sample taken for sequencing was gamma-delta T cells from blood. These receptors all stem from a pool of human donors (malaria-infected and uninfected, not separated).

In its sample, this clone was seen a few times. TCRdb pairs this DNA with a much larger clone's protein that differs at residue 5, likely a read error; the protein shown was translated from the DNA. The V gene is TRGV4, the J gene TRGJ1 or TRGJ2. In the absence of a J gene in TCRdb, the DNA was matched to germline to assign it here. The CDR3 consists of 13 residues. Germline V gene data show CDR1 as EGSTGY and CDR2 as YDSYTSSV. The CDR3 region is CATWGGPGYKKLF. Written as DNA, the CDR3 is TGTGCCACCTGGGGTGGGCCCGGTTATAAGAAACTCTTT.

This clone was picked up many times. TCRdb has a much larger clone's protein, which differs at residue 9 from the translation of this DNA, likely because of a read error; what is shown is the protein translated from the DNA. The V call is TRGV9, the J call TRGJP. Germline matching of the DNA provided the J gene here, since TCRdb leaves it blank. Germline CDR1 is GITISATS and CDR2 is ISYDGTV (reference sequence). The CDR3 has 16 residues. The CDR3 here is CALWEAKESGKKIKVF. The CDR3 DNA follows: TGTGCCTTGTGGGAGGCTAAGGAGTCGGGCAAAAAAATCAAGGTATTT.

Note on this clone: One base separates it from a far larger clone, so it is likely a read error. Additional DNA sequences in this sample encode the identical CDR3. The V and J genes are TRGV9 and TRGJP. TCRdb records no J gene; here it was assigned by comparing the DNA to germline. This CDR3 contains 17 residues. Germline V gene sequence: CDR1 GITISATS, CDR2 ISYDGTV (reference sequence). The CDR3 nucleotides are TGTGCCTTGTGGGAGGAACGTCTGGAGTTGGGCAAGAAAATCAAGGTATTT. Translating gives CALWEERLELGKKIKVF.

A remark on this clone: TCRdb shows a much larger clone's protein in place of this DNA's translation, and the two differ at residue 15, likely through a read error; the protein shown is translated from the DNA. The V gene is TRGV9, the J gene TRGJP. TCRdb supplies no J gene; here it was assigned by aligning the nucleotide sequence to germline. The germline CDR1 and CDR2 sequences are GITISATS and ISYDGTV (reference sequence). CDR3 length equals 18 residues. CDR3 amino acids: CALWEVTLQELGKKTKVF. The DNA for the CDR3 is TGTGCCTTGTGGGAGGTTACACTTCAAGAGTTGGGCAAAAAAACCAAGGTATTT.

Ten or more counts support this clone. The TCRdb record carries a much larger clone's protein, which differs from this DNA's translation at residue 10; a read error is the likely cause, and the protein listed here is the DNA translation. The V gene was identified as TRGV5, while no J gene was called. Germline assignment: CDR1 VINAFY and CDR2 YDVSNSKD. CDR3 length: 12 amino acids. The CDR3 DNA follows: TGTGCCACCTGGGACAGTGCCTATAAGGAACTCTTT. This codes for CATWDSAYKELF.

This clone was observed a handful of times. The translation of this DNA and the TCRdb protein of a much larger clone differ at residue 9, probably owing to a read error; the protein shown here is translated from the DNA. The chain links TRGV9 to TRGJP. Here the J gene was assigned by germline matching of the DNA, as TCRdb has none. Germline CDR1 GITISATS, CDR2 ISYDGTV (reference sequence). CDR3 length equals 17 residues. The CDR3 spells CALWEPSQGLGKKIKVF. The CDR3 region has the DNA TGTGCCTTGTGGGAGCCTTCACAAGGGTTGGGCAAAAAAATCAAGGTATTT.

To note about this clone: Only one base separates this from a far larger clonotype, so it likely reflects a read error. The sample has other DNA sequences that encode this CDR3 too. This chain connects TRGV9 to TRGJ1 or TRGJ2. Since TCRdb gives no J gene, matching the DNA to germline was used here to assign it. The CDR3 spans 13 residues. V lost 4 bases and J lost 5; bases outside the gene matches: 8. Germline V lookup: CDR1 GITISATS, CDR2 ISYDGTV (reference sequence). The CDR3 loop is CALWEVQHYKKLF. The CDR3 coding sequence is TGTGCCTTGTGGGAAGTGCAGCATTATAAGAAACTCTTT.